This T cell receptor (beta chain) originates from a study of cytomegalovirus exposure and HLA in healthy donors. The sample holds one count of this clone. The CDR3 consists of 14 residues. V was shortened by 4 bases and J by 2 bases, with 9 bases between the two germline ends. Germline CDR1 ENHRY, CDR2 SYGVKD. Primers for the PCR totalled 60 Vbeta and 13 Jbeta. This table comes from immunoSEQ multiplex PCR, and its TCRdb copy is limited to in-frame clones, with some not included. The sample records more than 150,000 clones, 70% to 85% being singletons. The sequence derives from a young man in good health and CMV-seronegative. The sequenced sample consisted of PBMCs. The chain combines TRBV10-3 with TRBJ1-5, with D perhaps matching TRBD1 (5 bases). The DNA of the CDR3 is TGTGCCATCAGTGGAAGGGGCGGCAATCAGCCCCAGCATTTT. This encodes CAISGRGGNQPQHF.